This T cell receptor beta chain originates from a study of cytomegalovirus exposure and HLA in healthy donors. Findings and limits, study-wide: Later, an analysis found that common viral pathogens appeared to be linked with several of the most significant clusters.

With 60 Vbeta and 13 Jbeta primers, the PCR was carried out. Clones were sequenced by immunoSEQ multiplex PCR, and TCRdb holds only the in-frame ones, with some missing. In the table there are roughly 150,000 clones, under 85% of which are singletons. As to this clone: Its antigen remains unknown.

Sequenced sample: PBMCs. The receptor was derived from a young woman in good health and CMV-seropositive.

The CDR3 bases are TGTGCCAGCGAAGTCCTGATCCGGGGGGCCTCCTACGAGCAGTACTTC. Translated: CASEVLIRGASYEQYF. The J gene is TRBJ2-7, the V gene TRBV19; D might be TRBD2 (7 bases). This CDR3 region has 16 residues. Trimming removed 9 bases at V and 0 bases at J, with 21 bases between. Germline assignment: CDR1 LNHDA and CDR2 SQIVND (reference sequence).